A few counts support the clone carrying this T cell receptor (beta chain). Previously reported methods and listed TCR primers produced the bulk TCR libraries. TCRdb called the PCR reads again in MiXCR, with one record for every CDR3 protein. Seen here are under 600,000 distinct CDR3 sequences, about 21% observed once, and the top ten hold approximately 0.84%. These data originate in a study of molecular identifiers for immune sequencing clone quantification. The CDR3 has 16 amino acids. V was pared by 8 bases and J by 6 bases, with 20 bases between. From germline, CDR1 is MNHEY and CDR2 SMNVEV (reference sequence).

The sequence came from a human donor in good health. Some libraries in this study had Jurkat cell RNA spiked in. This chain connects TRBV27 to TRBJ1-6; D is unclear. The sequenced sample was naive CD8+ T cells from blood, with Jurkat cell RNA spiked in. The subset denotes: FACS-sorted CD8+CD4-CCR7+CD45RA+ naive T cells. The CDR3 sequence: CASAMRAPTVNSPLHF. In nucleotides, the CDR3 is TGTGCCAGCGCGATGAGAGCTCCTACAGTTAATTCACCCCTCCACTTT.